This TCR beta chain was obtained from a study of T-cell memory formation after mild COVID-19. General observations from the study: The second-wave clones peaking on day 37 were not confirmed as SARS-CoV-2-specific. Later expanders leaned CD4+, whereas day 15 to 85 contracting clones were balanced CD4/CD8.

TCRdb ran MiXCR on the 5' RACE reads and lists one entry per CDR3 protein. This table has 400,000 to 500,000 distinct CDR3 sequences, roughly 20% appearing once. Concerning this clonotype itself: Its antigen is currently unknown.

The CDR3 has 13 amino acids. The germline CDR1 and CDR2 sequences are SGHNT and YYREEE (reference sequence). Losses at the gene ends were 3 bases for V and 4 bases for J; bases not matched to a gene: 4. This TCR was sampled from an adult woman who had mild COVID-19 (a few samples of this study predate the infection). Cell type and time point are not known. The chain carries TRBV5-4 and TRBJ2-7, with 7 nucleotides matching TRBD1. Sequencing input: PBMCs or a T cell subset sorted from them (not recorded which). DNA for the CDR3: TGTGCCAGCAGCTCAGGGGGATTATACGAGCAGTACTTC. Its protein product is CASSSGGLYEQYF. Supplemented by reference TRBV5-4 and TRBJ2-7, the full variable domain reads ETGVTQSPTHLIKTRGQQVTLRCSSQSGHNTVSWYQQALGQGPQFIFQYYREEENGRGNFPPRFSGLQFPNYSSELNVNALELDDSALYLCASSSGGLYEQYFGPGTRLTVT.